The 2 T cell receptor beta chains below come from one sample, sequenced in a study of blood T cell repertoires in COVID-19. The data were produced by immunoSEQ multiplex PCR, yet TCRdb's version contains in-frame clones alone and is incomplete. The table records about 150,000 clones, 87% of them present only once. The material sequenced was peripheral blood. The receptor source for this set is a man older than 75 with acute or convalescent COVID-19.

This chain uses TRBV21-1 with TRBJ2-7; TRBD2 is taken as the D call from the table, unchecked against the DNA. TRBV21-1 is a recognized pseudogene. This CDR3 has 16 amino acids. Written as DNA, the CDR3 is TGTGCCAGCAGTTGGGGGATGAGCGGGCTCTTCTACGAGCAGTACTTC. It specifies CASSWGMSGLFYEQYF.

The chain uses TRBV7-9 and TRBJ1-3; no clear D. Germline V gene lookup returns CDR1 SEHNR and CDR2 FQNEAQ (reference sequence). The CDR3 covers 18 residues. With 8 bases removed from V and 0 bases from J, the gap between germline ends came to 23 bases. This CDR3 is CASSSLDHLGSSGNTIYF. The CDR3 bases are TGTGCCAGCTCAAGCTTGGACCATCTAGGGAGCTCTGGAAACACCATATATTTT. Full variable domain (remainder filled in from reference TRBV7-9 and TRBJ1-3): DTGVSQNPRHKITKRGQNVTFRCDPISEHNRLYWYRQTLGQGPEFLTYFQNEAQLEKSRLLSDRFSAERPKGSFSTLEIQRTEQGDSAMYLCASSSLDHLGSSGNTIYFGEGSWLTVV.